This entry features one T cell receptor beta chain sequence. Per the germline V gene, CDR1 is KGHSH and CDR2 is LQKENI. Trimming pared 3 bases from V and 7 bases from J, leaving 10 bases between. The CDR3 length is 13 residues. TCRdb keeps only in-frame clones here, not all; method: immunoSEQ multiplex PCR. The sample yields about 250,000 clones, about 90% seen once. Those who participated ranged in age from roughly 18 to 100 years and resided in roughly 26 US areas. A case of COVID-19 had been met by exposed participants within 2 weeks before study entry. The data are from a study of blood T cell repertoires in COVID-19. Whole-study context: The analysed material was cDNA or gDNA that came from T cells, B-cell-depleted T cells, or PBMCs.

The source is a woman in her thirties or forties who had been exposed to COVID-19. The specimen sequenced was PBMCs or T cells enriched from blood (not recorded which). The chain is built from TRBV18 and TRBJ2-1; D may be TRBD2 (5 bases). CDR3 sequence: CASSPRVGNEQFF. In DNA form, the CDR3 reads TGTGCCAGCTCACCGAGGGTGGGGAATGAGCAGTTCTTC.